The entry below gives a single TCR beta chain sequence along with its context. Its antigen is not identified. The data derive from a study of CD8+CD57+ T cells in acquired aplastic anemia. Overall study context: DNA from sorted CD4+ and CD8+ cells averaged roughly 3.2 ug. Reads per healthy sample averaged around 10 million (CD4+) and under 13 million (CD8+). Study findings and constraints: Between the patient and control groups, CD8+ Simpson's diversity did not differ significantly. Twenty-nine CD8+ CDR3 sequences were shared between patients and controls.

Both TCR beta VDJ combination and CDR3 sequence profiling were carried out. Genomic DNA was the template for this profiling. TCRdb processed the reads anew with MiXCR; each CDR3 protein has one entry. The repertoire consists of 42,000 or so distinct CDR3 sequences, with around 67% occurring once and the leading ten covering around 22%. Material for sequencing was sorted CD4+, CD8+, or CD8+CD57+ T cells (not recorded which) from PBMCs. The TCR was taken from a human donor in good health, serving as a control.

This CDR3 is CAIRGRNEQYF. The CDR3 DNA sequence: TGTGCCATCAGGGGACGAAACGAGCAGTACTTC. The V gene is TRBV10-3, the J gene TRBJ2-7; D could derive from TRBD1 or TRBD2 (5 bases each). V gave up 6 bases and J gave up 5 bases, with 8 bases separating them. There are 11 residues in the CDR3. Germline assignment: CDR1 ENHRY and CDR2 SYGVKD.